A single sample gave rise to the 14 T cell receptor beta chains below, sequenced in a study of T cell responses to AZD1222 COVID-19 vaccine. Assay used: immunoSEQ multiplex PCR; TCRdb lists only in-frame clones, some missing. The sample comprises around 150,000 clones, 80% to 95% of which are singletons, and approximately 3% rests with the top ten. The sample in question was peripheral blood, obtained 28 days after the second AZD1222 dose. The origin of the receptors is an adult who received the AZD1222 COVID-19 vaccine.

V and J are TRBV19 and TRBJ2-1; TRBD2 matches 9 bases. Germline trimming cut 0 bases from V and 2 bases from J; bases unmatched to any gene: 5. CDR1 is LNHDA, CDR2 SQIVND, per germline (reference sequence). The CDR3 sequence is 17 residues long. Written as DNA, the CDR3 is TGTGCCAGTAGTATAGATAGGTTAGCGGGAGCCTACAATGAGCAGTTCTTC. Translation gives CASSIDRLAGAYNEQFF. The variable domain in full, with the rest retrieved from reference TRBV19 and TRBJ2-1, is DGGITQSPKYLFRKEGQNVTLSCEQNLNHDAMYWYRQDPGQGLRLIYYSQIVNDFQKGDIAEGYSVSREKKESFPLTVTSAQKNPTAFYLCASSIDRLAGAYNEQFFGPGTRLTVL.

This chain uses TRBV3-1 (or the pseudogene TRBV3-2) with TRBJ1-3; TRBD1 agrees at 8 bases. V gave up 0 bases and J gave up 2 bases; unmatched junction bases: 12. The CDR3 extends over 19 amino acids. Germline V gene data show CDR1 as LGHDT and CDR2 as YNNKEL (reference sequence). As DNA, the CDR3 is TGTGCCAGCAGCCAAGATGTGGCAGGGGGCGGTCAAGCTGGAAACACCATATATTTT. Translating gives CASSQDVAGGGQAGNTIYF.

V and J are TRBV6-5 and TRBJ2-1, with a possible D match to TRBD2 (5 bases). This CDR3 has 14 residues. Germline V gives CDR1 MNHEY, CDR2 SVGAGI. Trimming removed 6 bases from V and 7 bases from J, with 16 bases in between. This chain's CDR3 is CASRRDLAGNEQFF. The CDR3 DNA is TGTGCCAGCAGAAGAGACCTAGCAGGAAATGAGCAGTTCTTC.

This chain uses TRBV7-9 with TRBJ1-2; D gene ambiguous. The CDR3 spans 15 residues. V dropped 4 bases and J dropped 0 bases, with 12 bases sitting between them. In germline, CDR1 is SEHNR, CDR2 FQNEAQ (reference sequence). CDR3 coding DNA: TGTGCCAGCAGCTCGTACCGGGTTACTAACTATGGCTACACCTTC. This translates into CASSSYRVTNYGYTF.

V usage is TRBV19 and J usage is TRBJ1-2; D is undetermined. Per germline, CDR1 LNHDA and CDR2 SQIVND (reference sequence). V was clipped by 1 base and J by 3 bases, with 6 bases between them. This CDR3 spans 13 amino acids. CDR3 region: CASSIVGDYGYTF. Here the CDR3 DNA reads TGTGCCAGTAGTATAGTTGGGGACTATGGCTACACCTTC.

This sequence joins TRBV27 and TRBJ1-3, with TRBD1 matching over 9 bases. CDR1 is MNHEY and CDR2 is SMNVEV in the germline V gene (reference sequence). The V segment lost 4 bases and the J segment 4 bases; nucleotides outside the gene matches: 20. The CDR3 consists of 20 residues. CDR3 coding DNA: TGTGCCAGCAGTTGGCCGGGACAGGGTAAGAGAGGCTCGGGCGGAAACACCATATATTTT. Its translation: CASSWPGQGKRGSGGNTIYF.

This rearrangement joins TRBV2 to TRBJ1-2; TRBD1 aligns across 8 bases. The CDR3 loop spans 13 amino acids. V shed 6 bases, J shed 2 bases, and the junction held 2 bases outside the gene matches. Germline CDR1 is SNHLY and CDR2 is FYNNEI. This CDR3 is CASRRTGNYGYTF. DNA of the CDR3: TGTGCCAGCAGAAGGACAGGGAACTATGGCTACACCTTC.

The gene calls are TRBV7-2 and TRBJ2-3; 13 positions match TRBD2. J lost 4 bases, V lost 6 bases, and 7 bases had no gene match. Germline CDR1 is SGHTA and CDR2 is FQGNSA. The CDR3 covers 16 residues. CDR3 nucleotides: TGTGCCAGCAGTCGACTAGCGGGAGGTGGCGCAGATACGCAGTATTTT. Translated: CASSRLAGGGADTQYF.

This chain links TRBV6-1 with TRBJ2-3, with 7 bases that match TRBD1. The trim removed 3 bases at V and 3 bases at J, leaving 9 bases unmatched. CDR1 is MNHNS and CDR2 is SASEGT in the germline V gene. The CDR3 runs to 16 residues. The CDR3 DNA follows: TGTGCCAGCAGTGAGACAGGGTCTGTCACAACAGATACGCAGTATTTT. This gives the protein CASSETGSVTTDTQYF.

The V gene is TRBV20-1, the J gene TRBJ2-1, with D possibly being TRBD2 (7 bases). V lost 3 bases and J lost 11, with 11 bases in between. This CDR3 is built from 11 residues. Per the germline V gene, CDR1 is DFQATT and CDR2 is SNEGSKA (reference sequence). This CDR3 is CSASAGAQQFF. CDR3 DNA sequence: TGCAGTGCTAGTGCGGGGGCGCAGCAGTTCTTC.

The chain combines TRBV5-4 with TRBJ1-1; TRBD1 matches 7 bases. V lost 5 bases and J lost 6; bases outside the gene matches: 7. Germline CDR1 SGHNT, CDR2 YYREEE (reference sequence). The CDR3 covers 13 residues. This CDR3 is CASRSGTAPEAFF. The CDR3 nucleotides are TGTGCCAGCAGATCCGGGACAGCTCCTGAAGCTTTCTTT.

In DNA form, the CDR3 reads TGTGCCAGCAGTTTTATAGCGGGAGACACAGATACGCAGTATTTT. Protein sequence: CASSFIAGDTDTQYF. The chain employs TRBV7-8 and TRBJ2-3, with TRBD2 identical over 9 bases. CDR3 length: 15 amino acids. Per germline, CDR1 SGHVS and CDR2 FQNEAQ. V shed 6 bases, J shed 2 bases, and the junction held 6 bases outside the gene matches.

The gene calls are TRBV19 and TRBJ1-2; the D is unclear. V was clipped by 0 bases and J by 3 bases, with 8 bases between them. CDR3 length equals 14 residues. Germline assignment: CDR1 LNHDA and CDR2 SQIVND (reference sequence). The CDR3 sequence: CASSIDGQDYGYTF. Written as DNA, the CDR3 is TGTGCCAGTAGTATAGATGGGCAGGACTATGGCTACACCTTC.

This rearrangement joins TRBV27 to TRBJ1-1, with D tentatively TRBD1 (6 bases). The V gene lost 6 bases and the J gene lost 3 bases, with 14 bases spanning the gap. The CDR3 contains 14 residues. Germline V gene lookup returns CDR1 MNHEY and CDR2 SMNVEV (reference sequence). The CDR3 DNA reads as TGTGCCAGCAGCTACCTAGGGGGAGACACTGAAGCTTTCTTT. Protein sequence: CASSYLGGDTEAFF.